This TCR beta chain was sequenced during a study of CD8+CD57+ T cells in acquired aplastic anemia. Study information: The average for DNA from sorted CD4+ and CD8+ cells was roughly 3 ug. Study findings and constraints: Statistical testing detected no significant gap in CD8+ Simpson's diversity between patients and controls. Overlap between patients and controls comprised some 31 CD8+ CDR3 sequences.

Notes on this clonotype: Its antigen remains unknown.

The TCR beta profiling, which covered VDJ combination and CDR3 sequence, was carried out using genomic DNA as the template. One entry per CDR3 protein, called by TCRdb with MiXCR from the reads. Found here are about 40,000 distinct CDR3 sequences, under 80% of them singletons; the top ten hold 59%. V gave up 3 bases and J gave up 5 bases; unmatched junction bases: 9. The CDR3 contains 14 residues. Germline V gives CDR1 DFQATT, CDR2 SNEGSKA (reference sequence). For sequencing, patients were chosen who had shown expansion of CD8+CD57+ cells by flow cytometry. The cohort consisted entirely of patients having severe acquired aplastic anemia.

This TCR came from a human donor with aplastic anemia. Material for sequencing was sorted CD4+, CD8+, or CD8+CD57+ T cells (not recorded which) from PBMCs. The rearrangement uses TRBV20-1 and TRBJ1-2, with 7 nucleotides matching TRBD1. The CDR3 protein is CSASYRGYTYGYTF. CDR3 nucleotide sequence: TGCAGTGCTAGTTACAGGGGATACACGTATGGCTACACCTTC.